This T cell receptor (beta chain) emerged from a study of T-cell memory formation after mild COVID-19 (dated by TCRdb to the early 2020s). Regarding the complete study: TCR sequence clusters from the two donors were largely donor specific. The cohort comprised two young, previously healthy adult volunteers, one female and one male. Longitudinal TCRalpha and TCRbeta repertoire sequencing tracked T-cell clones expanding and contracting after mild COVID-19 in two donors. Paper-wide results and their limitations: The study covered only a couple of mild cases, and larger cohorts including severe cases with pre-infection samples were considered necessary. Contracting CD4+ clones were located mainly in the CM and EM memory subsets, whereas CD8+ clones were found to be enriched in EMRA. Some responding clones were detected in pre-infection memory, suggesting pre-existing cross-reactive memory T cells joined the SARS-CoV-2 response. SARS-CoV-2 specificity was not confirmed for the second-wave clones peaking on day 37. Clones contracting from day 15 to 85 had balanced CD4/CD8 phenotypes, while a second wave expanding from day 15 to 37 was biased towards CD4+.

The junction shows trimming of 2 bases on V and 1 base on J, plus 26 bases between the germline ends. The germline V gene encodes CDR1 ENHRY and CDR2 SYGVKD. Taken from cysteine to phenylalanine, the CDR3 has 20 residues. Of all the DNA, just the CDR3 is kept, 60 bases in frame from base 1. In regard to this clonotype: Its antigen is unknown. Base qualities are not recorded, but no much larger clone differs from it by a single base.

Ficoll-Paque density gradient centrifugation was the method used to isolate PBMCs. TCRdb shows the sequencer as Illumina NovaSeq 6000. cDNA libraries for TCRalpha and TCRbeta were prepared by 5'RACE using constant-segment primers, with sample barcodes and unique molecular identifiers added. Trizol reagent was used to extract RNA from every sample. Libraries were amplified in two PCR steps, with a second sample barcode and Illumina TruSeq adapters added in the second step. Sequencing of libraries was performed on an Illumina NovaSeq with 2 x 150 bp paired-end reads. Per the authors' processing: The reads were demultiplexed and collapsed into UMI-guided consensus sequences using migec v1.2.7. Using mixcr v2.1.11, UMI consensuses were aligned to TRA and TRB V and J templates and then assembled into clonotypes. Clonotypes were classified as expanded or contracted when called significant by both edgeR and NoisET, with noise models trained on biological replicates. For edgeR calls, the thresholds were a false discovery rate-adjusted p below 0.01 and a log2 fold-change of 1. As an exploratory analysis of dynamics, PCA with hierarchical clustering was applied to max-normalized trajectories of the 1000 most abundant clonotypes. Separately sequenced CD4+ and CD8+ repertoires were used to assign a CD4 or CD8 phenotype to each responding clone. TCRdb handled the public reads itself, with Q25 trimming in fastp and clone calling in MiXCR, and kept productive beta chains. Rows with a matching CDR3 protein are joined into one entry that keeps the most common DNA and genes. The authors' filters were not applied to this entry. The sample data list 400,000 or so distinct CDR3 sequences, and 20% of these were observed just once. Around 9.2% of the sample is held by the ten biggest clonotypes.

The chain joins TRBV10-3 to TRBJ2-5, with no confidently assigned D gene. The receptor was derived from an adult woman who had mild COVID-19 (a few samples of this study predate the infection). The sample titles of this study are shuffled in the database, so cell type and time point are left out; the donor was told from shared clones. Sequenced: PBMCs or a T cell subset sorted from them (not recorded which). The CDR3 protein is CAISEGATAPVGSPQETQYF. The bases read TGTGCCATCAGTGAGGGCGCGACTGCGCCGGTCGGGTCCCCCCAAGAGACCCAGTACTTC.